This TCR beta chain was recovered during a study of response to subunit inactivated influenza vaccine. Each CDR3 protein gets one entry after TCRdb re-called the RT-PCR reads with MiXCR. Here the sample spans roughly 620,000 distinct CDR3 sequences, approximately 10% being singletons. The CDR3 loop spans 13 amino acids. Trimming removed 6 bases at V and 4 bases at J, with 12 bases between. This same sample was also taken into another study, of T cells expressing NK-cell markers. From that second work: For TCR beta, cDNA was produced by 5'RACE template switching with UMIs. There remained a lack of clarity about HCMV specificity of expanded NKG2C+ T cell clones.

The sample consisted of PBMCs from blood, taken on the day of vaccination. The receptor comes from a man aged 50 to 59 who received an inactivated influenza vaccine. The chain employs TRBV12-3 or TRBV12-4 and TRBJ1-1; maybe TRBD1 (5 bases). CDR3 coding DNA: TGTGCCAGCAGAGAATCAGGGCGCACTGAAGCTTTCTTT. This encodes CASRESGRTEAFF.